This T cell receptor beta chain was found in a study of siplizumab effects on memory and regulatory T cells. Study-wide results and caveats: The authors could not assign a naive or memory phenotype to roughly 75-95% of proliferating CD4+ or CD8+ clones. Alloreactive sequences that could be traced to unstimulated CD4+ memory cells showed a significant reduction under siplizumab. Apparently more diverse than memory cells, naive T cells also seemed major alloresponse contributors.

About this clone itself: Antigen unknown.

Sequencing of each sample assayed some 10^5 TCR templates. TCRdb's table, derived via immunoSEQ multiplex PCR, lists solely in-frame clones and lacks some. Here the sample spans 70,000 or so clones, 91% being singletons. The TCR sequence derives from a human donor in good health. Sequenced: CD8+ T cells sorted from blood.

This CDR3 is CASRGQPYEQYF. CDR3 DNA sequence: TGTGCCAGCAGGGGACAGCCCTACGAGCAGTACTTC. This rearrangement joins TRBV27 to TRBJ2-7, with 7 bases matching TRBD1. V lost 6 bases to trimming and J lost 2 bases; unmatched junction nucleotides: 1. CDR1 and CDR2 from the germline V gene are MNHEY and SMNVEV (reference sequence). The CDR3 sequence is 12 residues long.